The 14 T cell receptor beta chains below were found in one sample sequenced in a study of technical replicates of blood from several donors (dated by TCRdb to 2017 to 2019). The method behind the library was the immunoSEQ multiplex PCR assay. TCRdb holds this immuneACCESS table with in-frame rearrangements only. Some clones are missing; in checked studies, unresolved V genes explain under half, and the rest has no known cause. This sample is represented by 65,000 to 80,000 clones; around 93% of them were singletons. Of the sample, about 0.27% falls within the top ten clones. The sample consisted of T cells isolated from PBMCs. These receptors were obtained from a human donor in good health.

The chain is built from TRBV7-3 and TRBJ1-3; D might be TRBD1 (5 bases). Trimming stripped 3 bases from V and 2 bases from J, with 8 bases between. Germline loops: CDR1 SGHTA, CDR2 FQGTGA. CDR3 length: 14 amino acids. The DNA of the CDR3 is TGTGCCAGCAGCTTCGGGGGGGCTGGAAACACCATATATTTT. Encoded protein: CASSFGGAGNTIYF.

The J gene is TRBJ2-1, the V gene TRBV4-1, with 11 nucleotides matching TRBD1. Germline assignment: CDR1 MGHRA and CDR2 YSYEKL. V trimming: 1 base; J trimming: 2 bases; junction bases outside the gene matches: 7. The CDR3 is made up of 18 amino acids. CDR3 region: CASSQVPGQGVAYNEQFF. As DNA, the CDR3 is TGCGCCAGCAGCCAAGTTCCGGGACAGGGGGTCGCCTACAATGAGCAGTTCTTC.

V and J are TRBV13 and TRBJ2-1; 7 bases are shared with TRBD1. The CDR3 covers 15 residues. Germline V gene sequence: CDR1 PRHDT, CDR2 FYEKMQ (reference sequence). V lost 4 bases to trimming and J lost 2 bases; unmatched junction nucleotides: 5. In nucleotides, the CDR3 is TGTGCCAGCAGCTCCCCGGGACAGACCTACAATGAGCAGTTCTTC. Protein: CASSSPGQTYNEQFF.

The CDR3 nucleotides read TGCGCCAGCAGCGTACCTCTAGCGGGGGGGGACAATGAGCAGTTCTTC. This codes for CASSVPLAGGDNEQFF. The chain employs TRBV5-1 and TRBJ2-1, with TRBD2 matching over 12 bases. This CDR3 spans 16 amino acids. Germline CDR1 and CDR2: SGHRS and YFSETQ. V shed 4 bases, J shed 5 bases, and the junction held 7 bases outside the gene matches.

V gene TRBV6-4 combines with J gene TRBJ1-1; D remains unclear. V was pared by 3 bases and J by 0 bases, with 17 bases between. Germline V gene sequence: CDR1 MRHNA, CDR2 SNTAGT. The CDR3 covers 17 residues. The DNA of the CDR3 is TGTGCCAGCAGTGAAAGACACCTGGGCCGGATGAACACTGAAGCTTTCTTT. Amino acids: CASSERHLGRMNTEAFF.

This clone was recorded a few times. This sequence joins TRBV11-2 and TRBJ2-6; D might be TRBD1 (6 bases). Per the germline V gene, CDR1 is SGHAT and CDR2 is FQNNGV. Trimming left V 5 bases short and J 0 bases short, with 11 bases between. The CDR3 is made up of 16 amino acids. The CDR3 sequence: CASSRTAGSGANVLTF. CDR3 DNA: TGTGCCAGCAGCCGGACAGCCGGCTCTGGGGCCAACGTCCTGACTTTC.

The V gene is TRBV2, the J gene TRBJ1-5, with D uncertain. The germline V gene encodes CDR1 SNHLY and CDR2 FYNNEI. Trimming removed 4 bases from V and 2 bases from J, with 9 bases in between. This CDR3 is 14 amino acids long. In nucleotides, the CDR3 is TGTGCCAGCAGTGCTTTAACGGGCAATCAGCCCCAGCATTTT. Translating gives CASSALTGNQPQHF.

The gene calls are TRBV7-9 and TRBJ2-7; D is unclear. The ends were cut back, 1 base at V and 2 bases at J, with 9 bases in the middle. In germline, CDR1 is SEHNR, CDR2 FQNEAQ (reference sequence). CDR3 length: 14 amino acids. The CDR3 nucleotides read TGTGCCAGCAGCTTAGTAACAGCCACCTACGAGCAGTACTTC. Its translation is CASSLVTATYEQYF.

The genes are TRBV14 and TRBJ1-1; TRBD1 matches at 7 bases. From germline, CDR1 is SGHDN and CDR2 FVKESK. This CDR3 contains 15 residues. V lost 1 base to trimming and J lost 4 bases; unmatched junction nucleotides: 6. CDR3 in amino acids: CASSQAGGRGTEAFF. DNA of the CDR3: TGTGCCAGCAGCCAAGCAGGGGGGCGCGGCACTGAAGCTTTCTTT.

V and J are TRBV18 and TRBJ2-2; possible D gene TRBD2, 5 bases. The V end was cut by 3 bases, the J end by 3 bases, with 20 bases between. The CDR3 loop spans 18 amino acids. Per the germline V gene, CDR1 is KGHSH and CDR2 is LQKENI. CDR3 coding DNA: TGTGCCAGCTCACCGAGGCGGACCGGGGAGAAATACACCGGGGAGCTGTTTTTT. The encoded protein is CASSPRRTGEKYTGELFF.

The DNA for the CDR3 is TGCGCCAGCAGCTTACACCCAGGGGTCGAGCAGTACTTC. Protein sequence: CASSLHPGVEQYF. The chain employs TRBV5-1 and TRBJ2-7; D may be TRBD1 (6 bases). V lost 2 bases to trimming and J lost 6 bases, with 12 bases between them. This CDR3 is 13 amino acids long. The germline CDR1 and CDR2 sequences are SGHRS and YFSETQ.

The CDR3 DNA reads TGTGCCAGTAATGGCGGGAGGGCCTTGGGCAATGAGCAGTTCTTC. Translating it yields CASNGGRALGNEQFF. The V call is TRBV19, the J call TRBJ2-1; 9 bases match TRBD2. V shed 7 bases, J shed 6 bases, and the junction held 10 bases outside the gene matches. The CDR3 consists of 15 residues. Germline V gene lookup returns CDR1 LNHDA and CDR2 SQIVND (reference sequence).

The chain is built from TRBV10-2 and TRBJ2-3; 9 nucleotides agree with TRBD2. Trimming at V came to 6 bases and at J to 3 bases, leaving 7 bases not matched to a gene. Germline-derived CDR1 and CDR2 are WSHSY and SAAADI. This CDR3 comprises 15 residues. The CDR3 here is CASSVAGVGTDTQYF. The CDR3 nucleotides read TGCGCCAGCAGCGTAGCGGGAGTTGGGACAGATACGCAGTATTTT.

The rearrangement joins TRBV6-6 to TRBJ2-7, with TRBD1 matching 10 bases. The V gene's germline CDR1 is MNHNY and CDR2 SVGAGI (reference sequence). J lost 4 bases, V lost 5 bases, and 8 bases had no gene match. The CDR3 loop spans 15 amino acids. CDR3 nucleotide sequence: TGTGCCAGCAGTCGAAGGACAGGGGGGGTATACGAGCAGTACTTC. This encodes CASSRRTGGVYEQYF.